The 26 T cell receptor beta chains presented below share a single source sample, sequenced in a study of cytomegalovirus exposure and HLA in healthy donors. Using immunoSEQ multiplex PCR, the repertoire was profiled, and TCRdb retains in-frame clones only, with some absent. The table has about 58,000 clones, 90% seen once. Material: PBMCs. The receptors were sampled from a man younger than 35 in good health and CMV-seronegative.

The J gene is TRBJ1-4, the V gene TRBV28; D is ambiguous. Per the germline V gene, CDR1 is MDHEN and CDR2 is SYDVKM. The CDR3 length is 15 residues. Between the trimmed V and J ends, which lost 2 bases and 3 bases, there was a span of 10 bases. CDR3 protein: CASSLGGVANEKLFF. The CDR3 DNA is TGTGCCAGCAGTTTAGGAGGAGTAGCTAATGAAAAACTGTTTTTT.

The V gene is TRBV29-1, the J gene TRBJ2-2, with D tentatively TRBD1 (6 bases). V lost 6 bases to trimming and J lost 7 bases, with 21 bases between them. This CDR3 spans 15 amino acids. Germline V CDR1 and CDR2: SQVTM, ANQGSEA. The CDR3, as DNA: TGCAGCGTCCGATCAACAGGGTATCGTGGCGGGGAGCTGTTTTTT. As protein: CSVRSTGYRGGELFF.

This chain uses TRBV6-1 with TRBJ2-1, with 12 nucleotides matching TRBD2. This CDR3 has 17 residues. Germline V gene data show CDR1 as MNHNS and CDR2 as SASEGT. J lost 4 bases, V lost 3 bases, and 7 bases had no gene match. CDR3 sequence (DNA): TGTGCCAGCAGTGACCCATGGACTAGCGGGAAATACAATGAGCAGTTCTTC. Translated, it gives CASSDPWTSGKYNEQFF.

The chain joins TRBV19 to TRBJ1-5; a weak D match, TRBD1 (6 bases). Per the germline V gene, CDR1 is LNHDA and CDR2 is SQIVND (reference sequence). There are 13 residues in the CDR3. V lost 0 bases and J 6 bases, leaving 6 bases between the germline ends. The CDR3 region is CASSIDRGQPQHF. The CDR3 nucleotides are TGTGCCAGTAGTATAGACAGGGGTCAGCCCCAGCATTTT.

DNA for the CDR3: TGTGCCAGCAGCGTAGCGGGAGATACGCAGTATTTT. Its protein product is CASSVAGDTQYF. The chain recombines TRBV9 with TRBJ2-3, with D uncertain. This CDR3 is 12 amino acids long. Germline V CDR1 and CDR2: SGDLS, YYNGEE. V was cut by 0 bases and J by 5 bases, with 4 bases left in between.

The J gene is TRBJ2-7, the V gene TRBV7-8; perhaps TRBD1 as D (6 bases). The CDR3 extends over 14 amino acids. The germline V and J ends were trimmed by 1 base and 3 bases, with 10 bases remaining between them. Germline CDR1 is SGHVS and CDR2 is FQNEAQ. Here the CDR3 reads CASSLGEGGYEQYF. The CDR3 bases are TGTGCCAGCAGCTTAGGGGAAGGGGGCTACGAGCAGTACTTC.

This clone was seen more than once but under ten times. J is TRBJ1-2 and V is TRBV13; 7 nucleotides agree with TRBD1. From germline, CDR1 is PRHDT and CDR2 FYEKMQ (reference sequence). V was clipped by 6 bases and J by 4 bases; unmatched bases: 11. This CDR3 is built from 15 residues. CDR3 sequence: CASRPESGGGYGYTF. DNA of the CDR3: TGTGCCAGCAGACCAGAATCAGGGGGTGGCTATGGCTACACCTTC.

Written as DNA, the CDR3 is TGTGCCAGCAGTAAACAGGAGAACACTGAAGCTTTCTTT. Encoded protein: CASSKQENTEAFF. This rearrangement joins TRBV6-4 to TRBJ1-1, with D maybe TRBD1 (5 bases). This CDR3 region has 13 residues. The germline CDR1 and CDR2 sequences are MRHNA and SNTAGT. V dropped 5 bases and J dropped 1 base, with 8 bases sitting between them.

The J gene is TRBJ2-5, the V gene TRBV15; TRBD1 might be the D (5 bases). V shed 0 bases and J shed 2 bases, with 10 bases lying between them. The germline V gene encodes CDR1 LNHNV and CDR2 YYDKDF (reference sequence). The CDR3 length is 15 residues. CDR3 loop: CATSRDSQAQETQYF. The CDR3 DNA reads as TGTGCCACCAGCAGAGATTCACAGGCTCAAGAGACCCAGTACTTC.

The chain links TRBV27 to TRBJ2-7, with 7 bases matching TRBD2. The germline V gene has CDR1 MNHEY and CDR2 SMNVEV (reference sequence). J gave up 9 bases and V 0 bases, and 11 bases lay outside the gene matches. The CDR3 is 15 amino acids. As DNA, the CDR3 is TGTGCCAGCAGTTTATCAGGGACTACCGACCTCGGGCAGTACTTC. This codes for CASSLSGTTDLGQYF.

This chain joins TRBV4-3 and TRBJ2-5; the D gene is possibly TRBD1 (6 bases). Germline V gives CDR1 LGHNA, CDR2 YSLEER. Deletions cut 8 bases from V and 1 base from J, with 11 bases between. The CDR3 runs 13 residues. Written as DNA, the CDR3 is TGCGCCAGCGCCCAGGACAGCCAAGAGACCCAGTACTTC. Amino acid sequence: CASAQDSQETQYF.

As regards this clone: One end of the junction varies from germline; a read error may be responsible. The chain joins TRBV2 to TRBJ1-2; maybe TRBD1 (5 bases). From germline, CDR1 is SNHLY and CDR2 FYNNEI. The CDR3 is 13 amino acids. CDR3 coding DNA: TGTACCAGTAGACAGACTGCTAACTATGGCTACACCTTC. The encoded protein is CTSRQTANYGYTF.

Only a few counts were recorded for this clone. The chain recombines TRBV6-5 with TRBJ2-7, with TRBD1 as a possible D gene (6 bases). Deletions cut 6 bases from V and 5 bases from J, with 17 bases between. In germline, CDR1 is MNHEY, CDR2 SVGAGI. This CDR3 has 14 amino acids. DNA of the CDR3: TGTGCCAGCAGACCAAGCCAGGGGATCAACGAGCAGTACTTC. It specifies CASRPSQGINEQYF.

V is TRBV7-9 and J is TRBJ2-7, with TRBD2 identical over 7 bases. V gave up 2 bases and J gave up 6 bases; unmatched junction bases: 4. Germline V lookup: CDR1 SEHNR, CDR2 FQNEAQ (reference sequence). This CDR3 comprises 13 residues. The CDR3 region is CASSLSGRVEQYF. The CDR3 DNA is TGTGCCAGCAGCTTAAGTGGGAGGGTCGAGCAGTACTTC.

In regard to this clone: At one end the junction does not follow the germline gene, possibly because of a read error. The chain is built from TRBV7-7 and TRBJ2-2, with 10 bases identical to TRBD2. CDR3 size: 16 residues. In germline, CDR1 is SSHAT, CDR2 FNYEAQ (reference sequence). The CDR3: CASSPLAGTNTGELFF. The CDR3 region has the DNA TGTGCTAGCAGTCCACTAGCGGGAACGAACACCGGGGAGCTGTTTTTT.

V gene TRBV6-1 combines with J gene TRBJ2-7; D might be TRBD2 (6 bases). V lost 0 bases, J lost 3 bases, and 12 bases lay in between. The CDR3 is 15 residues long. Germline-derived CDR1 and CDR2 are MNHNS and SASEGT. The CDR3 loop is CASSEAGGRRYEQYF. CDR3 bases: TGTGCCAGCAGTGAAGCCGGGGGAAGGCGCTACGAGCAGTACTTC.

This clone appeared a single time. This rearrangement joins TRBV7-9 to TRBJ1-1; D might be TRBD1 (6 bases). The germline V and J ends were trimmed by 3 bases and 7 bases, with 9 bases remaining between them. The germline V gene has CDR1 SEHNR and CDR2 FQNEAQ (reference sequence). CDR3 length equals 12 residues. CDR3 nucleotide sequence: TGTGCCAGCAGCTTTGGGACATTTGAAGCTTTCTTT. This encodes CASSFGTFEAFF.

CDR3 sequence (DNA): TGTGCCAGCAGCCGGACTAGCCCCCCGGACGGGGAGCTGTTTTTT. Translating gives CASSRTSPPDGELFF. The rearrangement links TRBV28 to TRBJ2-2, with 8 bases aligning to TRBD2. This CDR3 contains 15 residues. The V gene end was trimmed by 6 bases and the J gene end by 7 bases; junction bases not matched to a gene: 10. Germline values: CDR1 MDHEN, CDR2 SYDVKM.

The V and J genes are TRBV10-3 and TRBJ2-3; 9 bases are shared with TRBD2. The V gene's germline CDR1 is ENHRY and CDR2 SYGVKD. Trimming cost V 7 bases and J 6 bases; bases outside gene matches: 8. This CDR3 comprises 14 residues. This chain's CDR3 is CAIKGREGGDTQYF. In DNA form, the CDR3 reads TGTGCCATCAAAGGGCGGGAGGGTGGCGATACGCAGTATTTT.

The chain uses TRBV19 and TRBJ2-7; D may be TRBD1 (6 bases). V dropped 5 bases and J dropped 3 bases, with 20 bases sitting between them. The CDR3 has 16 residues. Per the germline V gene, CDR1 is LNHDA and CDR2 is SQIVND (reference sequence). CDR3 region: CASSWSLEDSNYEQYF. The CDR3 DNA reads as TGTGCCAGTAGTTGGTCCTTAGAGGACAGCAACTACGAGCAGTACTTC.

This sequence joins TRBV18 and TRBJ2-3; 7 bases fit TRBD1. J lost 2 bases, V lost 6 bases, and 8 bases had no gene match. Germline-derived CDR1 and CDR2 are KGHSH and LQKENI. The CDR3 runs 15 residues. The CDR3 DNA follows: TGTGCCAGCTCGACCCGACAGGGAACCACAGATACGCAGTATTTT. Amino acids: CASSTRQGTTDTQYF.

V gene TRBV9 combines with J gene TRBJ2-1; 9 bases are a match to TRBD2. The V gene end was trimmed by 4 bases and the J gene end by 5 bases; junction bases not matched to a gene: 7. Germline V gene data show CDR1 as SGDLS and CDR2 as YYNGEE. CDR3 size: 15 residues. CDR3 in amino acids: CASSPRLAANNEQFF. The CDR3 DNA reads TGTGCCAGCAGCCCCCGACTAGCGGCAAACAATGAGCAGTTCTTC.

The chain links TRBV6-5 to TRBJ2-1; no definite D call. The V end was cut by 7 bases, the J end by 2 bases, with 6 bases between. CDR1 and CDR2 (germline): MNHEY, SVGAGI. There are 12 residues in the CDR3. CDR3 DNA sequence: TGTGCCAGCAAATCAACCTACAATGAGCAGTTCTTC. Protein product: CASKSTYNEQFF.

The gene calls are TRBV27 and TRBJ1-1; 7 bases are a match to TRBD1. With 4 bases clipped from V and 1 base from J, the junction kept 6 bases outside the gene matches. CDR1 MNHEY and CDR2 SMNVEV come from the germline V gene (reference sequence). The CDR3 length is 15 residues. CDR3 in amino acids: CASSSGTAPNTEAFF. DNA for the CDR3: TGTGCCAGCAGTTCGGGGACAGCTCCGAACACTGAAGCTTTCTTT.

The chain uses TRBV19 and TRBJ1-5; D is perhaps TRBD1 (5 bases). Germline-derived CDR1 and CDR2 are LNHDA and SQIVND (reference sequence). Trimming left V 8 bases short and J 6 bases short, with 14 bases between. This CDR3 comprises 13 residues. The CDR3 is CASSQGSGQPQHF. The CDR3 DNA follows: TGTGCCAGTTCCCAGGGATCAGGTCAGCCCCAGCATTTT.

The gene calls are TRBV6-6 and TRBJ1-5; TRBD1 is a possible D gene (6 bases). Germline V gene sequence: CDR1 MNHNY, CDR2 SVGAGI (reference sequence). The CDR3 covers 13 residues. Between the trimmed V and J ends, which lost 10 bases and 4 bases, there was a span of 14 bases. The CDR3 region has the DNA TGTGCCAACCGACAGGACCCGAATCAGCCCCAGCATTTT. This sequence encodes CANRQDPNQPQHF.